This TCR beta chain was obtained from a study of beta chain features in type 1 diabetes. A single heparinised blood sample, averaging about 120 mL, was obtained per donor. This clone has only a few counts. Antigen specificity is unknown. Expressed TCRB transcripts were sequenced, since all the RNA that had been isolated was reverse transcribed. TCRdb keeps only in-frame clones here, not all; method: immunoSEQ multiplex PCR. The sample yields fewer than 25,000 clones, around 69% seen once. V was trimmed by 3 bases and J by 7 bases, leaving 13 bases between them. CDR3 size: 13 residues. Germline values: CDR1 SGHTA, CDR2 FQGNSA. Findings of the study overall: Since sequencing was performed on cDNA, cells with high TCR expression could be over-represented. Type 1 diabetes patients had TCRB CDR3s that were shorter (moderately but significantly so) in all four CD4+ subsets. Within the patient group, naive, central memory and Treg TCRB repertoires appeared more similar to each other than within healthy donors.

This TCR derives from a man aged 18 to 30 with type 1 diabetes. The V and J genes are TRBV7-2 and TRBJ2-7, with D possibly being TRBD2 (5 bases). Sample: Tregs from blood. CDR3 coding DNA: TGTGCCAGCAGCTTGGCGGGCGGAGGAGAGCAGTACTTC. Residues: CASSLAGGGEQYF. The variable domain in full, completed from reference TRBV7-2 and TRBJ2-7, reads GAGVSQSPSNKVTEKGKDVELRCDPISGHTALYWYRQSLGQGLEFLIYFQGNSAPDKSGLPSDRFSAERTGGSVSTLTIQRTQQEDSAVYLCASSLAGGGEQYFGPGTRLTVT.